This T cell receptor (beta chain) originates from a study of blood T cell repertoires in COVID-19. Measured with immunoSEQ multiplex PCR; TCRdb has only the in-frame clones, and not every one. The sample consists of 100,000 or so clones, 91% of them appearing once. V lost 6 bases, J lost 3 bases, and 6 bases stayed unmatched. CDR3 size: 14 residues. Germline CDR1 is SGHRS and CDR2 is YFSETQ. The clonotype originates from a human donor with active COVID-19. The donor label of this sample is uncertain. Material for sequencing was peripheral blood. The V gene is TRBV5-1, the J gene TRBJ2-3, with 8 bases identical to TRBD2. The CDR3 DNA is TGCGCCAGCACCCGCCGCGGGGGGACAGATACGCAGTATTTT. Its translation is CASTRRGGTDTQYF.